A selection of T cell receptor beta chains follows, all from one sample in a study of cytomegalovirus exposure and HLA in healthy donors. Repertoires were generated with immunoSEQ multiplex PCR, while TCRdb's copy carries only in-frame clones and drops some. The table records about 150,000 clones, approximately 80% of them present only once. Sample: PBMCs. The receptors were sampled from a man aged 25-45 years in good health and CMV-seropositive. Both conserved end residues are part of each CDR3. A D gene is named only where the DNA matches it firmly. Size is omitted from some rows. Given values are once, few, many or a class for expanded clones.

clone size: .
J gene: TRBJ2-1
D gene: TRBD2
V gene: TRBV5-8
CDR3 DNA: TGTGCCAGCAGCTTGGGTAGGCTAGCGGTCCCCGATGAGCAGTTCTTC
CDR3 protein: CASSLGRLAVPDEQFF

clone size: .
J gene: TRBJ2-3
D gene: .
V gene: TRBV27
CDR3 DNA: TGTGCCAGCAGTCCCCCCGGGTATGATACGCAGTATTTT
CDR3 protein: CASSPPGYDTQYF

clone size: .
J gene: TRBJ1-4
D gene: .
V gene: TRBV28
CDR3 DNA: TGTGCCAGCAGTTTCCGCCAAGAGACACCTAATGAAAAACTGTTTTTT
CDR3 protein: CASSFRQETPNEKLFF

clone size: .
J gene: TRBJ2-1
D gene: .
V gene: TRBV19
CDR3 DNA: TGTGCCAGTAGTATCCGGGGGTTTGAGGTAACACACAATGAGCAGTTCTTC
CDR3 protein: CASSIRGFEVTHNEQFF

clone size: .
J gene: TRBJ1-5
D gene: .
V gene: TRBV28
CDR3 DNA: TGTGCCAGCAAGCCCCTTTCAGAACTAAATCAGCCCCAGCATTTT
CDR3 protein: CASKPLSELNQPQHF

clone size: .
J gene: TRBJ2-2
D gene: .
V gene: TRBV5-1
CDR3 DNA: TGCGCCAGCGACTTACAGGGCCTCAGCACCGGGGAGCTGTTTTTT
CDR3 protein: CASDLQGLSTGELFF

clone size: once
J gene: TRBJ2-7
D gene: .
V gene: TRBV6-1
CDR3 DNA: TGTGCCAGCAGTGGAGGGCCGGTGATAGGGTACGAGCAGTACTTC
CDR3 protein: CASSGGPVIGYEQYF

clone size: .
J gene: TRBJ1-4
D gene: TRBD1
V gene: TRBV6-6
CDR3 DNA: TGTGCCAGCAGCCCCCCAGGGGGTAACGAAAAACTGTTTTTT
CDR3 protein: CASSPPGGNEKLFF

clone size: once
J gene: TRBJ2-2
D gene: .
V gene: TRBV11-3
CDR3 DNA: TGTGCCAGCAGCTTGTCTCGGTCCGGGGAGCTGTTTTTT
CDR3 protein: CASSLSRSGELFF

clone size: .
J gene: TRBJ2-7
D gene: .
V gene: TRBV11-3
CDR3 DNA: TGTGCCAGCAGCTTAGGGGCAGGGGAAGAGCAGTACTTC
CDR3 protein: CASSLGAGEEQYF

clone size: .
J gene: TRBJ1-5
D gene: TRBD1
V gene: TRBV13
CDR3 DNA: TGTGCCAGCAGCCACGGACAGGGGTCCCATCAGCCCCAGCATTTT
CDR3 protein: CASSHGQGSHQPQHF

clone size: .
J gene: TRBJ2-7
D gene: TRBD1
V gene: TRBV5-1
CDR3 DNA: TGCGCCAGCAGCTTGGACAGGGGATACGAGCAGTACTTC
CDR3 protein: CASSLDRGYEQYF

clone size: .
J gene: TRBJ2-3
D gene: TRBD1
V gene: TRBV7-3
CDR3 DNA: TGTGCCAGCAGCAAAGACAGGGGGGGGACAGATACGCAGTATTTT
CDR3 protein: CASSKDRGGTDTQYF

clone size: .
J gene: TRBJ1-5
D gene: .
V gene: TRBV6-1
CDR3 DNA: TGTGCCAGCAGTGATTCCCCGGGACACAATAGCAATCAGCCCCAGCATTTT
CDR3 protein: CASSDSPGHNSNQPQHF

clone size: .
J gene: TRBJ2-1
D gene: TRBD2
V gene: TRBV28
CDR3 DNA: TGTGCCAGCATAGCCTGGACTAGCGGGAGTTACAATGAGCAGTTCTTC
CDR3 protein: CASIAWTSGSYNEQFF

clone size: .
J gene: TRBJ1-5
D gene: TRBD1
V gene: TRBV9
CDR3 DNA: TGTGCCAGCAGCCCAATAAAAAACAGGGGAAGGCAGCCCCAGCATTTT
CDR3 protein: CASSPIKNRGRQPQHF

clone size: .
J gene: TRBJ2-7
D gene: TRBD1
V gene: TRBV7-9
CDR3 DNA: TGTGCCAGCAGCTTAACGGACAGGGCCAGGGACGAGCAGTACTTC
CDR3 protein: CASSLTDRARDEQYF

clone size: .
J gene: TRBJ2-3
D gene: TRBD2
V gene: TRBV2
CDR3 DNA: TGTGCCAGCAGCCGAAGCGGGAGAAGCACAGATACGCAGTATTTT
CDR3 protein: CASSRSGRSTDTQYF

clone size: .
J gene: TRBJ2-1
D gene: .
V gene: TRBV13
CDR3 DNA: TGTGCCAGCAGCCAGCAGGTGCCTCCCTACAATGAGCAGTTCTTC
CDR3 protein: CASSQQVPPYNEQFF

clone size: .
J gene: TRBJ1-2
D gene: .
V gene: TRBV30
CDR3 DNA: TGTGCCTGGAGTGGGAGCCAAGTGACAGTCGAAGACTTC
CDR3 protein: CAWSGSQVTVEDF

clone size: few
J gene: TRBJ1-4
D gene: .
V gene: TRBV29-1
CDR3 DNA: TGCAGCGTTCAGGGCATGGGGAATGAAAAACTGTTTTTT
CDR3 protein: CSVQGMGNEKLFF

clone size: .
J gene: TRBJ2-3
D gene: TRBD1
V gene: TRBV9
CDR3 DNA: TGTGCCAGCAGCCCTAGACAGGGAGCAGATACGCAGTATTTT
CDR3 protein: CASSPRQGADTQYF

clone size: .
J gene: TRBJ2-2
D gene: TRBD2
V gene: TRBV5-1
CDR3 DNA: TGCGCCAGCAGCTTGGAAGGACAGCGGGGGCGGGAGCTGTTTTTT
CDR3 protein: CASSLEGQRGRELFF

clone size: .
J gene: TRBJ2-7
D gene: .
V gene: TRBV29-1
CDR3 DNA: TGCAGCGTTGAAGACCCCGCGACAGGCTCCTACGAGCAGTACTTC
CDR3 protein: CSVEDPATGSYEQYF

clone size: .
J gene: TRBJ2-3
D gene: TRBD2
V gene: TRBV4-2
CDR3 DNA: TGTGCCAGCAGCCCGCGACTAGCGGTGCGCACAGATACGCAGTATTTT
CDR3 protein: CASSPRLAVRTDTQYF

clone size: .
J gene: TRBJ1-2
D gene: TRBD1
V gene: TRBV29-1
CDR3 DNA: TGCAGCGTTGACGATCGGCAGGGGGCTCGGGGCTACACCTTC
CDR3 protein: CSVDDRQGARGYTF

clone size: .
J gene: TRBJ1-2
D gene: TRBD1
V gene: TRBV7-2
CDR3 DNA: TGTGCCAGCAGCCCCATCGGACAGGACTATGGCTACACCTTC
CDR3 protein: CASSPIGQDYGYTF

clone size: .
J gene: TRBJ2-7
D gene: .
V gene: TRBV6-6
CDR3 DNA: TGTGCCAGCAGTTACTCGATAGAGGGCGGCGAGCAGTACTTC
CDR3 protein: CASSYSIEGGEQYF

clone size: .
J gene: TRBJ2-1
D gene: TRBD1
V gene: TRBV2
CDR3 DNA: TGTGCCAGCAGTGAAGGCGGGACAGGCCTTAGTGAGCAGTTCTTC
CDR3 protein: CASSEGGTGLSEQFF

clone size: .
J gene: TRBJ2-7
D gene: .
V gene: TRBV9
CDR3 DNA: TGTGCCAGCAGCGTAACGGGTGTCTCCTACGAGCAGTACTTC
CDR3 protein: CASSVTGVSYEQYF

clone size: .
J gene: TRBJ1-1
D gene: TRBD1
V gene: TRBV6-5
CDR3 DNA: TGTGCCAGCAGTACGGACAGGGGCGCTGAAGCTTTCTTT
CDR3 protein: CASSTDRGAEAFF

clone size: .
J gene: TRBJ2-7
D gene: .
V gene: TRBV13
CDR3 DNA: TGTGCCAGCAGTCCTCCCGGGAACCGCTACGAGCAGTACTTC
CDR3 protein: CASSPPGNRYEQYF

clone size: .
J gene: TRBJ2-2
D gene: TRBD1
V gene: TRBV7-9
CDR3 DNA: TGTGCCAGCAGCCGCCCGGGACAGGGGGCGGCCGGGGAGCTGTTTTTT
CDR3 protein: CASSRPGQGAAGELFF

clone size: .
J gene: TRBJ2-7
D gene: TRBD1
V gene: TRBV5-4
CDR3 DNA: TGTGCCAGCAGCCTGGGCGGGACAGGGGGCTCCTACGAGCAGTACTTC
CDR3 protein: CASSLGGTGGSYEQYF

clone size: .
J gene: TRBJ2-2
D gene: TRBD2
V gene: TRBV28
CDR3 DNA: TGTGCCAGCAGTTTCGCGGGAGTCGCCACCGGGGAGCTGTTTTTT
CDR3 protein: CASSFAGVATGELFF

clone size: .
J gene: TRBJ2-2
D gene: .
V gene: TRBV2
CDR3 DNA: TGTGCCAGCAGTGAAATGGCGGGTTCGAACACCGGGGAGCTGTTTTTT
CDR3 protein: CASSEMAGSNTGELFF

clone size: .
J gene: TRBJ2-3
D gene: TRBD1
V gene: TRBV6-6
CDR3 DNA: TGTGCCAGCAGTTACGGACAGGGGGCAGATACGCAGTATTTT
CDR3 protein: CASSYGQGADTQYF

clone size: .
J gene: TRBJ2-7
D gene: TRBD1
V gene: TRBV19
CDR3 DNA: TGTGCCAGTAGTGCACAGGGGGTTTCCTACGAGCAGTACTTC
CDR3 protein: CASSAQGVSYEQYF

clone size: once
J gene: TRBJ1-5
D gene: .
V gene: TRBV6-5
CDR3 DNA: TGTGCCAGCAAGCTACTTGATCAACCCCAGCATTTT
CDR3 protein: CASKLLDQPQHF

clone size: .
J gene: TRBJ2-7
D gene: TRBD2
V gene: TRBV6-1
CDR3 DNA: TGTGCCAGCAACCGGGAGGCAGGGCACTACGAGCAGTACTTC
CDR3 protein: CASNREAGHYEQYF

clone size: .
J gene: TRBJ2-2
D gene: .
V gene: TRBV27
CDR3 DNA: TGTGCCAGCAGTTTATCGGGCCGGCGCTGGGGAGACACCGGGGAGCTGTTTTTT
CDR3 protein: CASSLSGRRWGDTGELFF

clone size: .
J gene: TRBJ2-7
D gene: TRBD1
V gene: TRBV6-1
CDR3 DNA: TGTGCCACAACCGGGGACAGGAGTATAGGTCGGCAGTACTTC
CDR3 protein: CATTGDRSIGRQYF

clone size: .
J gene: TRBJ2-5
D gene: .
V gene: TRBV19
CDR3 DNA: TGTGCCAGTAGTATACGGAGACAGCTCCAAGAGACCCAGTACTTC
CDR3 protein: CASSIRRQLQETQYF

clone size: .
J gene: TRBJ2-5
D gene: TRBD1
V gene: TRBV2
CDR3 DNA: TGTGCCAGCAGGGGACAGGGAGAAAAGACCCAGTACTTC
CDR3 protein: CASRGQGEKTQYF

clone size: few
J gene: TRBJ1-2
D gene: TRBD1
V gene: TRBV9
CDR3 DNA: TGTGCCAGCAGCGTAGCTACCGGGACAGCCTACTATGGCTACACCTTC
CDR3 protein: CASSVATGTAYYGYTF

clone size: .
J gene: TRBJ2-2
D gene: TRBD2
V gene: TRBV9
CDR3 DNA: TGTGCCAGCAGCCCCGACGGGACTAGGAGCAGCGGGGAGCTGTTTTTT
CDR3 protein: CASSPDGTRSSGELFF